This T cell receptor beta chain was documented in a study of brain T cells in children with intractable seizures. Sequencing was limited to surgery cases with top T cell transcript signatures in brain tissue. Deletions cut 1 base from V and 4 bases from J, with 4 bases between. The CDR3 has 12 amino acids. Germline values: CDR1 SEHNR, CDR2 FQNEAQ (reference sequence). Sequenced by immunoSEQ multiplex PCR; TCRdb stores in-frame clones only, minus some. The repertoire has tens of thousands of clones, about 92% of them found once; the top ten carry approximately 1.5%. Findings and caveats of the study: Patients' HCMV serostatus was unknown; virus specificity rests on CDR3 similarity alone. Pre-surgery blood may have been undersampled, hiding some clones.

This clone has a single count. Antigen unknown. Sequenced here: peripheral blood, sampled at surgery. The clonotype was recovered from a boy under three years old with tuberous sclerosis and intractable seizures. The chain joins TRBV7-9 to TRBJ2-5; D remains ambiguous. CDR3 DNA: TGTGCCAGCAGCTTAGGACCAGAGACCCAGTACTTC. Residues: CASSLGPETQYF.